The table lists the clone carrying this T cell receptor beta chain with a few counts. Its antigen is unidentified. CDR1 and CDR2 from the germline V gene are MNHEY and SMNVEV (reference sequence). The CDR3 totals 15 residues. V was clipped by 5 bases and J by 2 bases; unmatched bases: 4. The PCR ran on 60 Vbeta and 13 Jbeta primers. Libraries were prepared by immunoSEQ multiplex PCR; TCRdb keeps only in-frame clonotypes and omits some of them. The sample records under 150,000 clones, 82% being singletons. The data derive from a study of cytomegalovirus exposure and HLA in healthy donors. Study-wide results and limits: There were some V segments, including TRBV6-2 and TRBV6-3, excluded as indistinguishable. Highest at DRB1 and lowest at HLA-C, TCR association rates differed among HLA loci in a later analysis. In an earlier analysis, productive rearrangement rates for most beta V segments clustered near 87% or 30%.

The material sequenced was PBMCs. This TCR derives from a male donor in good health and CMV-seronegative. The V call is TRBV27, the J call TRBJ1-2, with TRBD1 matching over 11 bases. CDR3 protein: CASSGGQGANYGYTF. Here the CDR3 DNA reads TGTGCCAGCAGTGGCGGACAGGGGGCGAACTATGGCTACACCTTC.